The clone carrying this T cell receptor (beta chain) was detected only a few times. The CDR3 consists of 10 residues. Germline V gene data show CDR1 as DFQATT and CDR2 as SNEGSKA (reference sequence). The entry originates in a study of response to subunit inactivated influenza vaccine. TCRdb recomputed calls from the RT-PCR reads with MiXCR, one row per CDR3 protein. This table holds 710,000 or so distinct CDR3 sequences, approximately 15% found once. The V call is TRBV20-1, the J call TRBJ1-6, with D possibly matching TRBD1 (6 bases). This receptor was identified in a man aged 50-60 years who received an inactivated influenza vaccine. The sequencing used PBMCs from blood, collected 11 to 12 days after vaccination. The CDR3, as DNA: TGCAGAACAGGGAATTCACCCCTCCACTTT. The encoded protein is CRTGNSPLHF.